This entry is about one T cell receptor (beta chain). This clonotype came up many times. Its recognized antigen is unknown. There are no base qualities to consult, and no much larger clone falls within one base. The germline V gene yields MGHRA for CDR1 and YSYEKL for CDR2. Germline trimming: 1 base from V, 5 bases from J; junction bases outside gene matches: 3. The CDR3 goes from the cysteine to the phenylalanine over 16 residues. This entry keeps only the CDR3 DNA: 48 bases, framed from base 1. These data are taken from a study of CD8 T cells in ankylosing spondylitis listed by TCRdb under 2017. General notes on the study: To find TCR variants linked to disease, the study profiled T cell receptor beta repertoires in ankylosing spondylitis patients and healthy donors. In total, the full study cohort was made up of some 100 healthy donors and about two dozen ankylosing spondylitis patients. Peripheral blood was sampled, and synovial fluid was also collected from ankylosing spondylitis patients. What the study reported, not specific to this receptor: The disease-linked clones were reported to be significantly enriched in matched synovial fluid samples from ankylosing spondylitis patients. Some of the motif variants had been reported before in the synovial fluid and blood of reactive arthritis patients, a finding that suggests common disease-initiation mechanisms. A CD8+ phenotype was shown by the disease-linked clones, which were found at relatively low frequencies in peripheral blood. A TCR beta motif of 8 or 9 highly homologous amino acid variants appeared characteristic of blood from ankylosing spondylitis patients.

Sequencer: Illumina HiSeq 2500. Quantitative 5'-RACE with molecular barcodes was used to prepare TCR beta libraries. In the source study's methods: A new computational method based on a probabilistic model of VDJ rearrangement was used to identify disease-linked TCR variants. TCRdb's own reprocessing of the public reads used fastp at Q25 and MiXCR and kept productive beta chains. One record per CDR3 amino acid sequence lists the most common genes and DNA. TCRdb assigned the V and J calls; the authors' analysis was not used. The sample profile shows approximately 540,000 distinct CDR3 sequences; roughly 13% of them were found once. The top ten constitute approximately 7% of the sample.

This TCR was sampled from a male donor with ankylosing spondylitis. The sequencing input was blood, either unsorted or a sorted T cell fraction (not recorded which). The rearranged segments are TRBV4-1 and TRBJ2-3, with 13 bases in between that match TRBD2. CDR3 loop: CASSQGLAGGVDTQYF. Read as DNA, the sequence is TGCGCCAGCAGCCAAGGACTAGCGGGAGGCGTAGATACGCAGTATTTT.